This TCR beta chain was recorded in a study of blood T cell repertoires in COVID-19. Study summary: Material from acute and convalescent COVID-19 was sourced from the United States, Italy and Spain.

Enrolled during active infection, Seattle patients were then followed longitudinally. This table comes from immunoSEQ multiplex PCR, and its TCRdb copy is limited to in-frame clones, with some not included. This sample carries just over 350,000 clones, less than 90% of them seen once, and the ten largest clones take about 7.1%. V lost 1 base and J 5 bases, leaving 12 bases between the germline ends. From germline, CDR1 is LNHNV and CDR2 YYDKDF (reference sequence). The CDR3 is 15 amino acids. Sequencing was performed on peripheral blood. The J gene is TRBJ1-5, the V gene TRBV15; a weak D match, TRBD1 (5 bases). The TCR originated in an older woman with COVID-19, enrolled during active disease. CDR3 sequence (DNA): TGTGCCACCAGCAGAGTAGGGGTTCTGGATCAGCCCCAGCATTTT. It is translated as CATSRVGVLDQPQHF.